The next 9 T cell receptor beta chains were all read from a single sample in a study of shared clonotypes between healthy human individuals (dated by TCRdb to the early 2020s). Preparation of the library involved the immunoSEQ multiplex PCR assay. TCRdb mirrors the immuneACCESS table, restricted to in-frame sequences. Some clones are absent from its copies; in checked studies, under half trace to an unresolved V gene, and the reason for the others is unknown. For this sample the table gives a few million clones, of which around 95% were detected only once. In total, the top ten clones hold roughly 0.13% of the sample. Sequenced sample: naive CD4+ T cells sorted from blood. The cell subset or site label for this specimen denotes: CD45RA+ positively selected. Source of these receptors: a man between 18 and 35 years old in good health.

The chain uses TRBV25-1 and TRBJ2-7; the D is unclear. Germline lookup yields CDR1 MGHDK and CDR2 SYGVNS. The length of the CDR3 is 14 residues. With 3 bases removed from V and 2 bases from J, the gap between germline ends came to 11 bases. CDR3 residues: CASSDDRLTYEQYF. The CDR3 DNA sequence: TGTGCCAGCAGTGACGACCGGTTAACCTACGAGCAGTACTTC.

V is TRBV11-2 and J is TRBJ1-2; D is possibly TRBD1 (6 bases). V was clipped by 6 bases and J by 0 bases, with 14 bases between them. The CDR3 has 15 residues. Germline values: CDR1 SGHAT, CDR2 FQNNGV. The CDR3 DNA is TGTGCCAGCAGGAATACAGGGAGTTCTAACTATGGCTACACCTTC. Its protein product is CASRNTGSSNYGYTF. The full variable domain, completed using reference TRBV11-2 and TRBJ1-2, is EAGVAQSPRYKIIEKRQSVAFWCNPISGHATLYWYQQILGQGPKLLIQFQNNGVVDDSQLPKDRFSAERLKGVDSTLKIQPAKLEDSAVYLCASRNTGSSNYGYTFGSGTRLTVV.

The chain uses TRBV10-3 and TRBJ2-1; D is perhaps TRBD1 or TRBD2 (5 bases each). The CDR3 extends over 12 amino acids. Germline lookup yields CDR1 ENHRY and CDR2 SYGVKD. Trimming took off 3 bases at V and 8 bases at J, with 8 bases between the two ends. The CDR3 loop is CAISDRGDEQFF. CDR3 DNA sequence: TGTGCCATCAGTGATCGGGGCGATGAGCAGTTCTTC.

The chain links TRBV10-3 to TRBJ1-1; 10 positions agree with TRBD1. With V trimmed by 8 bases and J by 6 bases, 12 bases remained unmatched. The CDR3 totals 15 residues. CDR1 is ENHRY and CDR2 is SYGVKD in the germline V gene. The CDR3 reads CAIRQGANLPSEAFF. DNA for the CDR3: TGTGCCATCCGACAGGGGGCGAATCTACCGTCTGAAGCTTTCTTT.

The chain combines TRBV5-4 with TRBJ1-3, with D possibly being TRBD1 (5 bases). There are 15 residues in the CDR3. Trimming removed 4 bases from V and 4 bases from J, with 15 bases in between. The V gene's germline CDR1 is SGHNT and CDR2 YYREEE (reference sequence). The CDR3 nucleotides read TGTGCCAGCAGCCGCCGAGGGGCGTCCGGAAACACCATATATTTT. It yields the protein CASSRRGASGNTIYF.

The rearrangement joins TRBV6-6 to TRBJ2-3; 9 positions agree with TRBD1. The germline CDR1 and CDR2 sequences are MNHNY and SVGAGI (reference sequence). The V and J ends lost 2 bases and 2 bases, in that order; junction bases with no gene match: 2. The CDR3 runs to 15 residues. CDR3 residues: CASSYGQGPTDTQYF. The CDR3 nucleotides are TGTGCCAGCAGTTACGGACAGGGGCCCACAGATACGCAGTATTTT.

The rearrangement uses TRBV7-9 and TRBJ2-7; the match to TRBD2 covers 9 bases. In germline, CDR1 is SEHNR, CDR2 FQNEAQ (reference sequence). This CDR3 has 14 residues. The V gene end was trimmed by 6 bases and the J gene end by 5 bases; junction bases not matched to a gene: 8. This CDR3 is CASRLAGSGDEQYF. As DNA, the CDR3 is TGTGCCAGCAGGCTAGCGGGGTCGGGGGACGAGCAGTACTTC. The whole variable domain, remainder taken from reference TRBV7-9 and TRBJ2-7, is DTGVSQNPRHKITKRGQNVTFRCDPISEHNRLYWYRQTLGQGPEFLTYFQNEAQLEKSRLLSDRFSAERPKGSFSTLEIQRTEQGDSAMYLCASRLAGSGDEQYFGPGTRLTVT.

The chain carries TRBV6-5 and TRBJ2-5; 13 bases fit TRBD2. Germline loops: CDR1 MNHEY, CDR2 SVGAGI. The CDR3 contains 15 residues. V shed 5 bases and J 6 bases; nucleotides not matched to a gene: 6. DNA of the CDR3: TGTGCCAGCAGTCTGGGACTAGCGGGGACCCAGACCCAGTACTTC. It specifies CASSLGLAGTQTQYF.

The chain joins TRBV19 to TRBJ1-1, with TRBD1 matching over 7 bases. Germline trimming cut 5 bases from V and 3 bases from J; bases unmatched to any gene: 9. Germline CDR1 is LNHDA and CDR2 is SQIVND (reference sequence). CDR3 length: 15 amino acids. CDR3 sequence (DNA): TGTGCCAGTAGTCCCGACAGGGTGAGGTACACTGAAGCTTTCTTT. This translates into CASSPDRVRYTEAFF.